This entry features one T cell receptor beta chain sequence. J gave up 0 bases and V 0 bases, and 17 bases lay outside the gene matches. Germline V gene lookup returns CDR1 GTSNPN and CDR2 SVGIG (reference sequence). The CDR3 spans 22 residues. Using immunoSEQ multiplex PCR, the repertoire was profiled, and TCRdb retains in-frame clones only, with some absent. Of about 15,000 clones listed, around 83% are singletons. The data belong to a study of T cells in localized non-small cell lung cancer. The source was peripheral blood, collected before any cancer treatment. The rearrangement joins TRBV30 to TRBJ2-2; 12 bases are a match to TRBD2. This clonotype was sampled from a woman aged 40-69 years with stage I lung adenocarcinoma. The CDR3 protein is CAWSVRVFRGLAGPANTGELFF. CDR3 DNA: TGTGCCTGGAGTGTACGGGTCTTTCGGGGACTAGCGGGCCCCGCGAACACCGGGGAGCTGTTTTTT.